The rows below give T cell receptor beta chains drawn from one sample of a study of CD8+CD57+ T cells in acquired aplastic anemia. TCRdb processed the reads anew with MiXCR; each CDR3 protein has one entry. The sample yields approximately 200,000 distinct CDR3 sequences, roughly 57% seen once. Sequencing input: sorted CD4+, CD8+, or CD8+CD57+ T cells (not recorded which) from PBMCs. The receptors stem from a human donor in good health. Each CDR3 is given with its conserved first and last residue. D genes are given only for firm matches. The size field is filled for only some rows; it gives once, few, many or a size class.

D: TRBD2; J: TRBJ2-5; size: few; V: TRBV20-1; CDR3: CSARGLARPRGETQYF; DNA: TGCAGTGCTAGGGGACTAGCCCGTCCGAGAGGGGAGACCCAGTACTTC
D: .; J: TRBJ1-2; size: .; V: TRBV7-3; CDR3: CASSVVPGYTF; DNA: TGTGCCAGCAGCGTGGTTCCTGGCTACACCTTC
D: .; J: TRBJ2-6; size: few; V: TRBV6-2/TRBV6-3; CDR3: CASSFTGTGANVLTF; DNA: TGTGCCAGCAGTTTCACAGGTACAGGGGCCAACGTCCTGACTTTC
D: .; J: TRBJ2-7; size: many; V: TRBV2; CDR3: CASGGYEQYF; DNA: TGTGCCTCAGGGGGGTACGAGCAGTACTTC
D: TRBD2; J: TRBJ2-2; size: many; V: TRBV29-1; CDR3: CSVDPGTSGRAGGELFF; DNA: TGCAGCGTTGACCCTGGTACTAGCGGGAGGGCCGGCGGGGAGCTGTTTTTT
D: .; J: TRBJ2-2; size: .; V: TRBV2; CDR3: CASSLGGGIPGELFF; DNA: TGTGCCAGCAGTCTAGGGGGAGGGATCCCCGGGGAGCTGTTTTTT
D: TRBD1; J: TRBJ2-7; size: .; V: TRBV7-9; CDR3: CASSFAGTGSYEQYF; DNA: TGTGCCAGCAGCTTTGCCGGGACAGGTTCCTACGAGCAGTACTTC
D: .; J: TRBJ2-7; size: many; V: TRBV7-8; CDR3: CASSSGGHSYEQYF; DNA: TGTGCCAGCAGCTCCGGGGGGCACTCCTACGAGCAGTACTTC
D: .; J: TRBJ1-1; size: once; V: TRBV24-1; CDR3: CATSAPSSRMNTETFF; DNA: TGTGCCACGAGTGCCCCAAGCAGCCGGATGAACACTGAAACTTTCTTT
D: .; J: TRBJ2-2; size: many; V: TRBV29-1; CDR3: CSVGIPQTGELFF; DNA: TGCAGCGTGGGGATTCCCCAGACCGGGGAGCTGTTTTTT
D: TRBD1; J: TRBJ1-2; size: many; V: TRBV6-1; CDR3: CASSDGTGSYGYTF; DNA: TGTGCCAGCAGTGATGGGACAGGGAGCTATGGCTACACCTTC
D: TRBD1; J: TRBJ1-1; size: .; V: TRBV7-2; CDR3: CASSLIRGGENTEAFF; DNA: TGTGCCAGCAGCTTAATACGAGGGGGCGAGAACACTGAAGCTTTCTTT
D: .; J: TRBJ1-2; size: many; V: TRBV4-1; CDR3: CASSQDRGGAGDYTF; DNA: TGCGCCAGCAGCCAAGATAGGGGAGGGGCCGGCGACTACACCTTC
D: .; J: TRBJ1-2; size: many; V: TRBV11-2; CDR3: CASSSRANGYTF; DNA: TGTGCCAGCAGCTCCAGGGCTAACGGCTACACCTTC
D: TRBD1; J: TRBJ1-2; size: .; V: TRBV7-9; CDR3: CASRLAPGGHYGYTF; DNA: TGTGCCAGCAGATTAGCCCCAGGGGGCCACTATGGCTACACCTTC
D: .; J: TRBJ2-7; size: .; V: TRBV7-2; CDR3: CASSPGQGNWEQYF; DNA: TGTGCCAGCAGCCCCGGGCAGGGGAATTGGGAGCAGTACTTC
D: .; J: TRBJ1-1; size: .; V: TRBV19; CDR3: CASSHRDNTEAFF; DNA: TGTGCCAGTAGTCACAGGGACAACACTGAAGCTTTCTTT
D: TRBD1; J: TRBJ1-2; size: .; V: TRBV7-3; CDR3: CASSPGTGGDGYTF; DNA: TGTGCCAGCAGCCCCGGGACAGGGGGCGATGGCTACACCTTC
D: .; J: TRBJ2-6; size: .; V: TRBV20-1; CDR3: CSASGEEGGDTEAF; DNA: TGCAGTGCTAGCGGCGAAGAGGGGGGAGACACTGAAGCTTTC
D: .; J: TRBJ1-1; size: .; V: TRBV20-1; CDR3: CSARDGRVSTGAFF; DNA: TGCAGTGCTAGAGACGGCAGGGTGAGCACTGGAGCTTTCTTT
D: .; J: TRBJ2-7; size: once; V: TRBV6-5; CDR3: CASSSFLGYNEQYF; DNA: TGTGCCAGCAGTTCCTTCCTGGGGTATAACGAGCAGTACTTC
D: .; J: TRBJ1-6; size: .; V: TRBV25-1; CDR3: CASRDGRSPLHF; DNA: TGTGCCAGCAGGGACGGGCGCTCACCCCTCCACTTT
D: .; J: TRBJ1-3; size: many; V: TRBV4-2; CDR3: CASSQGGNTIYF; DNA: TGTGCCAGCAGCCAAGGAGGAAACACCATATATTTT
D: .; J: TRBJ2-7; size: .; V: TRBV29-1; CDR3: CSVHDLYEQYF; DNA: TGCAGCGTACATGACCTATACGAGCAGTACTTC
D: .; J: TRBJ2-6; size: .; V: TRBV7-8; CDR3: CASSFGGANVLTF; DNA: TGTGCCAGCAGCTTTGGTGGGGCCAACGTCCTGACTTTC
D: TRBD1; J: TRBJ2-2; size: many; V: TRBV9; CDR3: CASSVPRDRGPPGELFF; DNA: TGTGCCAGCAGCGTCCCACGGGACAGGGGGCCCCCCGGGGAGCTGTTTTTT
D: .; J: TRBJ2-7; size: .; V: TRBV20-1; CDR3: CSAHGTHTYEQYF; DNA: TGCAGTGCCCACGGGACGCATACCTACGAGCAGTACTTC
D: .; J: TRBJ2-2; size: .; V: TRBV24-1; CDR3: CATSDPSQGRTGELFF; DNA: TGTGCCACCAGTGACCCTAGCCAGGGTAGGACCGGGGAGCTGTTTTTT
D: .; J: TRBJ2-7; size: .; V: TRBV2; CDR3: CASSSRETHEQYF; DNA: TGTGCCAGCAGTTCCAGGGAGACTCACGAGCAGTACTTC
D: TRBD1; J: TRBJ1-5; size: once; V: TRBV24-1; CDR3: CATSDRTTGGQPQHF; DNA: TGTGCCACCAGTGATCGGACAACAGGGGGGCAGCCCCAGCATTTT
D: .; J: TRBJ2-1; size: once; V: TRBV12-3/TRBV12-4; CDR3: CTSSLRDSYNEQFF; DNA: TGTACCAGCAGTCTCAGGGATTCCTACAATGAGCAGTTCTTC
D: .; J: TRBJ2-1; size: many; V: TRBV6-5; CDR3: CASSYRGTSYNEQFF; DNA: TGTGCCAGCAGTTATAGGGGGACCTCCTACAATGAGCAGTTCTTC
D: .; J: TRBJ2-1; size: few; V: TRBV5-1; CDR3: CASSKVNEQFF; DNA: TGTGCCAGCAGTAAGGTCAATGAGCAGTTCTTC
D: .; J: TRBJ2-7; size: .; V: TRBV7-9; CDR3: CASSLVSGLYEQYF; DNA: TGTGCCAGCAGCTTAGTTAGCGGTCTTTACGAGCAGTACTTC
D: .; J: TRBJ1-2; size: .; V: TRBV2; CDR3: CASSASNLDYTF; DNA: TGTGCCAGCAGCGCCAGTAACTTGGACTACACCTTC
D: TRBD2; J: TRBJ2-3; size: .; V: TRBV7-3; CDR3: CASSLILAGGGDTQYF; DNA: TGTGCCAGCAGCTTGATACTAGCGGGAGGGGGTGATACGCAGTATTTT
D: TRBD2; J: TRBJ2-5; size: .; V: TRBV20-1; CDR3: CSAKRVGSGGETQYF; DNA: TGCAGTGCCAAGCGGGTCGGCTCGGGAGGGGAGACCCAGTACTTC
D: TRBD1; J: TRBJ1-6; size: .; V: TRBV10-1; CDR3: CASSYRGEVSPLHF; DNA: TGCGCCAGCAGTTACAGGGGGGAGGTTTCACCCCTCCACTTT
D: TRBD2; J: TRBJ2-1; size: .; V: TRBV7-3; CDR3: CASSLVGTSGNEQLF; DNA: TGTGCCAGCAGCTTAGTCGGGACTAGTGGCAATGAGCAGCTCTTC
D: .; J: TRBJ1-1; size: .; V: TRBV10-3; CDR3: CAISRGEGTEAFF; DNA: TGTGCCATCAGCCGGGGTGAGGGCACTGAAGCTTTCTTT
D: .; J: TRBJ1-2; size: .; V: TRBV7-2; CDR3: CASSLGADGYTF; DNA: TGTGCCAGCAGCTTAGGGGCGGATGGCTACACCTTC
D: TRBD2; J: TRBJ2-7; size: .; V: TRBV5-1; CDR3: CASSFGPGGVEQYF; DNA: TGCGCCAGCAGCTTCGGCCCGGGAGGGGTCGAGCAGTACTTC